The 3 T cell receptor beta chains in this list originate from one sample, sequenced in a study of identifying expanded T cells in peripheral blood. The protocol was immunoSEQ multiplex PCR, while the TCRdb copy is restricted to in-frame clones and leaves out a portion. This sample has about 63,000 clones, with approximately 82% found just once. The sequenced sample was blood. These receptors originate from a person aged 18-70 years in good health.

This chain links TRBV6-6 with TRBJ2-1; no firm D call. The V and J ends lost 5 bases and 0 bases respectively, with 11 bases between them. This CDR3 has 15 amino acids. Germline V lookup: CDR1 MNHNY, CDR2 SVGAGI (reference sequence). CDR3 loop: CASSPHWSSYNEQFF. For the CDR3, the DNA is TGTGCCAGCAGTCCCCACTGGAGCTCCTACAATGAGCAGTTCTTC.

The V call is TRBV5-6, the J call TRBJ1-5; D gene unclear. Trimming stripped 1 base from V and 2 bases from J, with 13 bases between. The germline gives CDR1 SGHDT, CDR2 YYEEEE. The CDR3 sequence is 16 residues long. CDR3 DNA: TGTGCCAGCAGCTTGTTCGGCGCAGGAGGCAATCAGCCCCAGCATTTT. This codes for CASSLFGAGGNQPQHF.

The rearrangement joins TRBV6-5 to TRBJ2-7; the D is unclear. The length of the CDR3 is 11 residues. The V gene's germline CDR1 is MNHEY and CDR2 SVGAGI. The V gene lost 6 bases and the J gene lost 4 bases, with 7 bases spanning the gap. The CDR3 here is CASSFGYEQYF. The CDR3 coding sequence is TGTGCCAGCAGCTTTGGATACGAGCAGTACTTC.